Reported below is one T cell receptor beta chain. This sample was taken from a study of cytomegalovirus exposure and HLA in healthy donors. Germline CDR1 is SGHVS and CDR2 is FQNEAQ. Trimming cost V 5 bases and J 3 bases, with 10 bases left between them. This CDR3 contains 13 residues. The PCR employed 60 Vbeta primers together with 13 Jbeta primers. Profiling relied on immunoSEQ multiplex PCR, and the TCRdb table lists in-frame clones only, not all of them. The sample lists about 220,000 clones; roughly 75% were seen once. This clonotype was sampled from a woman between 25 and 40 years old in good health and CMV-seronegative. Sequenced material: PBMCs. The V gene is TRBV7-8, the J gene TRBJ1-1; D ambiguous. CDR3 residues: CASSPGFYTEAFF. In DNA form, the CDR3 reads TGTGCCAGCAGCCCTGGCTTCTACACTGAAGCTTTCTTT.